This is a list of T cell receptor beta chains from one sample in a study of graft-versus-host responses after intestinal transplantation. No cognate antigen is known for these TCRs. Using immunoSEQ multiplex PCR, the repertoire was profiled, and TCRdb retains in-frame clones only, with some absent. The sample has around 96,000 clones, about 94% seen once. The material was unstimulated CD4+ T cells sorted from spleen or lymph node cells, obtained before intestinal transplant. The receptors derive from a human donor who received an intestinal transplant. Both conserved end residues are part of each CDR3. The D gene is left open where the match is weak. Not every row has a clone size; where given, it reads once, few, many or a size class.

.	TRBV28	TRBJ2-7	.	CASSPPSGYEQYF	TGTGCCAGCAGCCCTCCTTCGGGCTACGAGCAGTACTTC
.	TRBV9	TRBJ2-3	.	CASSGSLSGSTQYF	TGTGCCAGCAGCGGATCTCTTTCGGGTAGTACGCAGTATTTT
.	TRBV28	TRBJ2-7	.	CASSFGEEGPYGQYF	TGTGCCAGCAGTTTTGGGGAGGAGGGACCCTACGGGCAGTACTTC
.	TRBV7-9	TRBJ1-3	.	CASSLVVAAGNTIYF	TGTGCCAGCAGCTTAGTGGTGGCCGCTGGAAACACCATATATTTT
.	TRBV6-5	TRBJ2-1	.	CASSFDAARNEQFF	TGTGCCAGCAGTTTCGACGCAGCTAGGAATGAGCAGTTCTTC
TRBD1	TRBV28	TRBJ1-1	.	CASSLGTGVSQGFF	TGTGCCAGCAGCCTCGGGACAGGGGTATCCCAAGGGTTCTTT
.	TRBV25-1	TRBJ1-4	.	CASSEAAPDEKLFF	TGTGCCAGCAGTGAGGCGGCCCCCGATGAAAAACTGTTTTTT
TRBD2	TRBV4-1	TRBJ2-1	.	CASSGQRGGRSWDEQFF	TGCGCCAGCAGCGGCCAGCGGGGGGGCCGTTCGTGGGATGAGCAGTTCTTC
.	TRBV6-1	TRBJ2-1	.	CASSDPSEQFF	TGTGCCAGCAGTGACCCCAGTGAGCAGTTCTTC
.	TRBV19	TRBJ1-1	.	CASSPGSGWLTEAFF	TGTGCCAGTAGCCCAGGTTCAGGCTGGTTGACTGAAGCTTTCTTT
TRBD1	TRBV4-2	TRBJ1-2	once	CASSQDSRGQVSPPVYTF	TGTGCCAGCAGCCAAGATAGTCGAGGACAGGTTTCCCCCCCTGTCTACACCTTC
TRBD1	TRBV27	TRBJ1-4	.	CASRGDRGLKLFF	TGTGCCAGCAGGGGGGACAGGGGCTTGAAACTGTTTTTT
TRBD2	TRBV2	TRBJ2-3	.	CASSGTSGSLRSTDTQYF	TGTGCCAGCAGTGGGACTAGCGGGAGTTTAAGGAGCACAGATACGCAGTATTTT
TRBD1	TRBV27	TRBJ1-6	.	CASSVTTGEDSPLHF	TGTGCCAGCAGTGTTACGACAGGGGAGGATTCACCCCTCCACTTT
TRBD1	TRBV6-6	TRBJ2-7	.	CASSYSGTDNYEQYF	TGTGCCAGCAGTTACTCAGGGACAGATAACTACGAGCAGTACTTC
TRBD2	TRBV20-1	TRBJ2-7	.	CSAAKRGEQYF	TGCAGTGCCGCGAAGCGGGGCGAGCAGTACTTC
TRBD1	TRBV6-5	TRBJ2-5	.	CASKQGVETQYF	TGTGCCAGCAAACAGGGGGTCGAGACCCAGTACTTC
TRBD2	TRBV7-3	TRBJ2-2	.	CASSLTPTSGGAFDTGELFF	TGTGCCAGCAGCTTAACCCCGACTAGCGGGGGGGCCTTTGACACCGGGGAGCTGTTTTTT
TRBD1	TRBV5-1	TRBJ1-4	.	CASSPGQGPGITNEKLFF	TGCGCCAGCAGCCCGGGACAGGGGCCGGGGATAACTAATGAAAAACTGTTTTTT
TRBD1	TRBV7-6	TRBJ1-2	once	CASSLGQGPDGYTF	TGTGCCAGCAGCCTGGGACAGGGGCCGGATGGCTACACCTTC
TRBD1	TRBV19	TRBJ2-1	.	CASIGQGEKSSYNEQFF	TGTGCCAGTATCGGACAGGGCGAAAAAAGCTCCTACAATGAGCAGTTCTTC
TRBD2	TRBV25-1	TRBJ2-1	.	CASSDPGLAGGNEQFF	TGTGCCAGCAGTGACCCGGGACTAGCGGGAGGGAATGAGCAGTTCTTC
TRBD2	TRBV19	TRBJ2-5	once	CASKGTSGRRRETQYF	TGTGCCAGTAAAGGGACTAGCGGGAGGAGACGGGAGACCCAGTACTTC
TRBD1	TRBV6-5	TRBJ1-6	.	CASSSRTGNSPLHF	TGTGCCAGCAGTTCTCGGACAGGAAATTCACCCCTCCACTTT
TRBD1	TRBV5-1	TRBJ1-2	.	CASSWEGGNHYGYTF	TGCGCCAGCAGCTGGGAAGGGGGCAATCACTATGGCTACACCTTC
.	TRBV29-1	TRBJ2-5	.	CSVDIPPLEETQYF	TGCAGCGTTGATATCCCTCCCCTCGAAGAGACCCAGTACTTC
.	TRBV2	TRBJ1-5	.	CASSVELEGQPQHF	TGTGCCAGCAGTGTAGAGCTTGAGGGTCAGCCCCAGCATTTT
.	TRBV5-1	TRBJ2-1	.	CASSLGGSPSYNEQFF	TGCGCCAGCAGCTTGGGTGGGAGTCCCTCCTACAATGAGCAGTTCTTC
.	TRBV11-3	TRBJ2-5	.	CASSHQRYQETQYF	TGTGCCAGCAGCCACCAACGGTACCAAGAGACCCAGTACTTC
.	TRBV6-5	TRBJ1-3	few	CASSYVSKPGTIYF	TGTGCCAGCAGTTACGTTTCGAAGCCGGGCACCATATATTTT
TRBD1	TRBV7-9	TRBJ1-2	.	CASSPGTGEPANYGYTF	TGTGCCAGCAGCCCTGGGACAGGGGAGCCAGCTAACTATGGCTACACCTTC
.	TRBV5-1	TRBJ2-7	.	CASSLAGVPYEQYF	TGCGCCAGCAGCTTGGCGGGAGTTCCCTACGAGCAGTACTTC
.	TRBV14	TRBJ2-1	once	CASSQITRVLDEQFF	TGTGCCAGCAGCCAAATAACCAGGGTTTTAGATGAGCAGTTCTTC
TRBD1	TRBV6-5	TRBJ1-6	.	CASRRGPSYNSPLHF	TGTGCCAGCAGGAGGGGGCCCTCCTATAATTCACCCCTCCACTTT
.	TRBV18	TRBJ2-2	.	CASSRARGQPYTGELFF	TGTGCCAGCTCACGCGCCCGCGGACAGCCGTACACCGGGGAGCTGTTTTTT
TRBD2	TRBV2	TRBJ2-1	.	CASSETSGRINEQFF	TGTGCCAGCAGTGAAACTAGCGGGAGGATCAATGAGCAGTTCTTC
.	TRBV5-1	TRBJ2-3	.	CASSLVPGGTDTQYF	TGCGCCAGCAGCTTGGTCCCAGGGGGCACAGATACGCAGTATTTT
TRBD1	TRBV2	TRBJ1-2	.	CASYDTGAVNYGYTF	TGTGCCAGCTATGATACAGGGGCGGTGAACTATGGCTACACCTTC
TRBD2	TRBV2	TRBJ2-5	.	CASRARSGSGETQYF	TGTGCCAGCAGGGCACGTAGCGGGTCGGGAGAGACCCAGTACTTC
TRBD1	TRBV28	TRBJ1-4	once	CASSPGQAPEELFF	TGTGCCAGCAGTCCGGGACAGGCTCCCGAAGAACTGTTTTTT
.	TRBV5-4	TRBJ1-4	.	CASSLGGATNEKLFF	TGTGCCAGCAGCTTGGGGGGGGCAACTAATGAAAAACTGTTTTTT